This record covers a single TCR beta chain. Its matching antigen is unknown. Sequencing of TCR beta drew on CD8+ and CD4+ T cells from blood. Through negative isolation, CD4+ and CD8+ T cells were obtained, while TEMRA cells were enriched using FACS. This record belongs to a study of CD8 T cells in Susac syndrome. General study results and limits: As acknowledged by the study, its TCR sequencing and HLA analysis included a relatively small number of individuals.

An amount of RNA that ranged from about 0.45 to 1 ug was reverse transcribed with random hexamers. The immunoSEQ assay covered 54 Vbeta and 13 Jbeta segments for CDR3. MiXCR, run by TCRdb on the immunoSEQ multiplex PCR reads, gives a single entry per CDR3 protein. The sample contains a few hundred thousand distinct CDR3 sequences, about 85% of which appear only once. V lost 4 bases to trimming and J lost 1 base, with 4 bases between them. The V gene's germline CDR1 is MDHEN and CDR2 SYDVKM. The CDR3 spans 13 residues. The sequence was obtained from a human donor with multiple sclerosis. The chain is built from TRBV28 and TRBJ2-2; D not resolved. Sequences were obtained from CD8+ T cells from PBMCs. CDR3 nucleotides: TGTGCCAGCAGTTCAAGGAACACCGGGGAGCTGTTTTTT. Protein: CASSSRNTGELFF.